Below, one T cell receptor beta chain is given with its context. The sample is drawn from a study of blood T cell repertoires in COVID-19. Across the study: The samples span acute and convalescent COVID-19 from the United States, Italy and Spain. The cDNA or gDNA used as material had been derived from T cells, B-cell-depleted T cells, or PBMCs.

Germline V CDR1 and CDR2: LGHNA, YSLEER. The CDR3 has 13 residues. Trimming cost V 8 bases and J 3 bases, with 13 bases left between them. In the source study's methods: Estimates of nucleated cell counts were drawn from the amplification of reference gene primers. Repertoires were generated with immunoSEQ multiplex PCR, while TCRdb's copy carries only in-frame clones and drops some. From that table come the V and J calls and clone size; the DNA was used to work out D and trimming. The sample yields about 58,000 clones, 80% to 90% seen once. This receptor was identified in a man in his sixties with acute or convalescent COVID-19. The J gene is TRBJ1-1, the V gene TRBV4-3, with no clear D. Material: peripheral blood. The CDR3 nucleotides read TGCGCCAGCTCCATCATTGGGCACACTGAAGCTTTCTTT. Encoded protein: CASSIIGHTEAFF.